This record covers a single T cell receptor (beta chain). This sample is drawn from a study of cytomegalovirus exposure and HLA in healthy donors. Germline assignment: CDR1 SNHLY and CDR2 FYNNEI. V gave up 5 bases and J gave up 5 bases, with 12 bases separating them. The CDR3 contains 13 residues. The PCR contained 60 Vbeta and 13 Jbeta primers. Assay: immunoSEQ multiplex PCR; the TCRdb copy retains only in-frame clones and omits some. The table for this sample gives around 44,000 clones. The TCR sequence derives from a male donor in good health and CMV-seropositive. The V call is TRBV2, the J call TRBJ1-1; the D is unclear. Sequencing input: PBMCs. The CDR3 coding sequence is TGTGCCAGCAGTAAAGAGCTCGGGACTGAAGCTTTCTTT. Encoded protein: CASSKELGTEAFF.